The T cell receptor beta chain described here comes from a study of T cell repertoires in cytomegalovirus infection (dated by TCRdb to the late 2010s). Broadly, across the study: The peptide stimulations were aimed at well-studied HLA-B-restricted epitopes as well as recently identified HLA-C-restricted CMV epitopes, whose presentation resists viral immunomodulation. Because public TCR beta signatures pointed to carriage of CMV infection together with the matching HLA type, the HLA type of each donor mattered for the analysis. Overall results and qualifications from the work: Cumulative frequency of public TCR beta family members discriminated carriers of CMV infection plus the relevant HLA type in this cohort and an independent 352-donor cohort. In the ex vivo response, HLA-C-restricted CMV-specific TCR beta clonotypes were dominant, and in two of eight donors the single most frequent clonotype came from this HLA-C-restricted group.

Taken with the paper, the label for treatment or condition translates to: in vitro stimulation with specific CMV peptide epitopes to enrich CMV-specific T cells. Counted from cysteine to phenylalanine, this CDR3 has 14 amino acids. The entry retains the CDR3 DNA only, 42 bases that are in frame from base 1. V is pared back by 2 bases and J by 7 bases, with 12 bases lying between the germline termini. CDR1 MNHEY and CDR2 SVGAGI were looked up in the germline V gene. This clonotype was detected many times. Which antigen it targets is not known. No per-base quality is available; no much larger clone lies one base away. Sequencing used an Illumina HiSeq 1500. TCRdb's own reprocessing of the public reads used fastp at Q25 and MiXCR and kept productive beta chains. Records with the same CDR3 protein are collapsed into one entry carrying the most frequent genes and DNA. Within this sample are about 830,000 distinct CDR3 sequences, with over 25% of them counted one time only. In total, the top ten clones hold under 15% of the sample.

Here the sequenced sample was cultured CD8+ T cells from PBMCs, taken from culture after CMV antigen stimulation. The receptor was derived from a human donor in good health (CMV status not recorded). Some clones in this sample may be carry-over from other donors' samples. The receptor chain draws on TRBV6-5 and TRBJ2-1; the D element could tentatively be TRBD1 or TRBD2, as 5 bases agree for each. The encoded CDR3 is CASSYEGRPNEQFF. The sequenced DNA is TGTGCCAGCAGTTACGAGGGGCGCCCGAATGAGCAGTTCTTC.